These T cell receptor beta chains were read from a single sample in a study of shared clonotypes between healthy human individuals. Here immunoSEQ multiplex PCR was the method, and the copy in TCRdb shows in-frame clones only, minus some. The table records 2 million to 2.5 million clones, 85% to 95% of them present only once. Sample: naive CD4+ T cells from PBMCs. Every receptor here comes from a man younger than 35 in good health. Some clones in this sample may be carry-over from other donors' samples. CDR3s include the opening cysteine and the closing phenylalanine or tryptophan. A D gene is named only where the DNA matches it firmly. Only part of the rows carry a size: once, few, many, or a class if the clone is expanded.

v_call: TRBV15
d_call: TRBD1
clone_size: .
j_call: TRBJ2-5
cdr3_aa: CATSRGQGAGGETQYF
cdr3_nt: TGTGCCACCAGCAGAGGACAGGGGGCGGGCGGAGAGACCCAGTACTTC

v_call: TRBV6-4
d_call: TRBD2
clone_size: .
j_call: TRBJ2-3
cdr3_aa: CASSAGGTQYF
cdr3_nt: TGTGCCAGCAGCGCGGGAGGTACGCAGTATTTT

v_call: TRBV5-1
d_call: TRBD2
clone_size: .
j_call: TRBJ2-7
cdr3_aa: CASSSTSGSYEQYF
cdr3_nt: TGCGCCAGCAGCTCCACTAGCGGGAGTTACGAGCAGTACTTC

v_call: TRBV27
d_call: TRBD2
clone_size: .
j_call: TRBJ2-2
cdr3_aa: CASSLRTSGRAHGELFF
cdr3_nt: TGTGCCAGCAGTTTACGGACTAGCGGGAGGGCCCACGGGGAGCTGTTTTTT

v_call: TRBV5-1
d_call: .
clone_size: .
j_call: TRBJ2-3
cdr3_aa: CASSLTGTTDTQYF
cdr3_nt: TGCGCCAGCAGCTTGACAGGGACCACAGATACGCAGTATTTT

v_call: TRBV28
d_call: TRBD2
clone_size: .
j_call: TRBJ2-7
cdr3_aa: CASSSASGRVHEQYF
cdr3_nt: TGTGCCAGCAGTTCCGCTAGCGGGAGGGTCCACGAGCAGTACTTC

v_call: TRBV7-2
d_call: TRBD2
clone_size: .
j_call: TRBJ2-3
cdr3_aa: CASIIAGSTDTQYF
cdr3_nt: TGTGCCAGCATCATAGCGGGGTCCACAGATACGCAGTATTTT

v_call: TRBV2
d_call: .
clone_size: few
j_call: TRBJ1-2
cdr3_aa: CASRGPIYGYTF
cdr3_nt: TGTGCCAGCAGGGGACCGATCTATGGCTACACCTTC

v_call: TRBV5-1
d_call: .
clone_size: .
j_call: TRBJ2-1
cdr3_aa: CASSARASSYNEQFF
cdr3_nt: TGCGCCAGCTCCGCCAGGGCGAGCTCCTACAATGAGCAGTTCTTC

v_call: TRBV6-6
d_call: .
clone_size: once
j_call: TRBJ2-3
cdr3_aa: CASSLGDITDTQYF
cdr3_nt: TGTGCCAGCAGCCTGGGGGACATCACAGATACGCAGTATTTT

v_call: TRBV28
d_call: .
clone_size: .
j_call: TRBJ2-7
cdr3_aa: CASSSPAGSYEQYF
cdr3_nt: TGTGCCAGCAGTTCCCCGGCGGGTAGCTACGAGCAGTACTTC

v_call: TRBV18
d_call: .
clone_size: .
j_call: TRBJ1-4
cdr3_aa: CASSPRLGEGREKLFF
cdr3_nt: TGTGCCAGCTCACCACGACTCGGAGAGGGTAGGGAAAAACTGTTTTTT

v_call: TRBV19
d_call: TRBD2
clone_size: .
j_call: TRBJ2-2
cdr3_aa: CASIGLAGANTGELFF
cdr3_nt: TGTGCCAGTATCGGACTAGCGGGGGCGAACACCGGGGAGCTGTTTTTT

v_call: TRBV29-1
d_call: TRBD1
clone_size: .
j_call: TRBJ2-7
cdr3_aa: CSVDGSTGGYEQYF
cdr3_nt: TGCAGCGTTGATGGGTCTACAGGGGGTTACGAGCAGTACTTC

v_call: TRBV4-3
d_call: TRBD2
clone_size: once
j_call: TRBJ2-3
cdr3_aa: CASSQGGTSGRPGTQYF
cdr3_nt: TGCGCCAGCAGCCAAGGGGGGACTAGCGGGAGGCCGGGTACGCAGTATTTT

v_call: TRBV5-4
d_call: TRBD2
clone_size: few
j_call: TRBJ2-3
cdr3_aa: CASSLAGGSTDTQYF
cdr3_nt: TGTGCCAGCAGCTTAGCGGGAGGGAGCACAGATACGCAGTATTTT

v_call: TRBV6-6
d_call: .
clone_size: .
j_call: TRBJ2-5
cdr3_aa: CASSSAQETQYF
cdr3_nt: TGTGCCAGTTCTAGCGCCCAAGAGACCCAGTACTTC

v_call: TRBV6-1
d_call: .
clone_size: .
j_call: TRBJ1-5
cdr3_aa: CASSEGDFYQPQHF
cdr3_nt: TGTGCCAGCAGTGAGGGGGACTTCTATCAGCCCCAGCATTTT

v_call: TRBV4-1
d_call: TRBD1
clone_size: .
j_call: TRBJ2-3
cdr3_aa: CASSQGQGTYTQYF
cdr3_nt: TGCGCCAGCAGCCAAGGACAGGGGACCTATACGCAGTATTTT

v_call: TRBV28
d_call: .
clone_size: .
j_call: TRBJ2-3
cdr3_aa: CASSYYGTLADTQYF
cdr3_nt: TGTGCCAGCAGTTACTACGGGACGCTTGCAGATACGCAGTATTTT